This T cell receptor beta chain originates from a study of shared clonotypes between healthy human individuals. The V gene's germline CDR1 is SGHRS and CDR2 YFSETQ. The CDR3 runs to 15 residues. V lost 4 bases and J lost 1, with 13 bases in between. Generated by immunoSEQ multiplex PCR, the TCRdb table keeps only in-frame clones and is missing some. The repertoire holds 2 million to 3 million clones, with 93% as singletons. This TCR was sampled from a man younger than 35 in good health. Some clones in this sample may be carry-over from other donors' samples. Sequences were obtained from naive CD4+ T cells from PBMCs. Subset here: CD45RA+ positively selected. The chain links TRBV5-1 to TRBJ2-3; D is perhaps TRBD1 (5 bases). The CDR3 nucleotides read TGCGCCAGCAGCCCACGCACGACAGGCACAGATACGCAGTATTTT. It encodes CASSPRTTGTDTQYF.